This T cell receptor (beta chain) emerged from a study of OX40 agonist ivuxolimab in advanced cancers. Turning to the overall study: The costimulatory receptor OX40 (CD134) was targeted by ivuxolimab, a fully human IgG2 agonistic monoclonal antibody. The paper describes the monotherapy dose-escalation part (N ≈ 51 patients) of the phase I trial of ivuxolimab. A male proportion of around 83% and a mean age of 60 years, ranging from roughly 23 to 80, were recorded for the dose-escalation cohort. Prior anti-PD-1, anti-PD-L1 or anti-CTLA-4 therapy was permitted, and about two fifths of dose-escalation patients had received checkpoint inhibitors. Of the 50 or so patients in dose escalation, about 20 had hepatocellular carcinoma, around 15 had melanoma, 9 had renal cell carcinoma and 9 had head and neck cancer. Intravenous ivuxolimab was administered to patients every 2 weeks at six dose levels: 0.01, 0.1, 0.3, 1.5, 3 and 10 mg/kg. Partial responses occurred in three dose-escalation patients: two with cutaneous melanoma and one with hepatocellular carcinoma. Peripheral TCRbeta sequencing was intended to test whether TCR sequence diversity was altered and clonal T-cell expansion was caused by ivuxolimab. General study outcomes and caveats: The antigen specificity of the clonally expanded peripheral T cells was not determined. Partial responders in the 0.1-3.0 mg/kg groups had among the lowest normalized peripheral clonal expansion, especially among CD8+ T cells. At doses from 0.1 to 3.0 mg/kg, clonal expansion was seen in both CD4+ and CD8+ blood T cells between baseline and week 6. Low levels of normalized T-cell clonal expansion were also shown by some nonresponding patients. After ivuxolimab, CD8+ T cells had more expanded clones than CD4+ T cells on average.

On this clone: Its antigen is not yet known. Per-base quality was not reported, and no clone a single base away is much larger than it.

Genomic DNA was isolated from the sorted cells so that the TCRbeta CDR3 region could be sequenced. TCRbeta CDR3 regions were sequenced using the immunoSEQ Assay. As stored in TCRdb, this immuneACCESS dataset retains in-frame rearrangements with V and J assigned. A fraction of the clones does not appear; measured against another copy, unresolved V genes explain less than half of the discrepancy, and the remainder lacks a known reason. This sample has approximately 50,000 clones in its table, and approximately 88% of those were observed once. The top ten clones comprise roughly 12% of the sample. From cysteine to phenylalanine, the CDR3 is 14 amino acids long. The retained sequence is limited to the CDR3, 42 bases, with the frame set at the first base. V is trimmed back by 1 base and J by 5 bases, and the junction contains 3 bases that no gene match accounts for. From a lookup of the germline V gene (reference sequence), CDR1 and CDR2 are SGHNT and YYREEE.

The trial excluded patients who had a history of autoimmune disease or who were on systemic immunosuppression. Peripheral blood for TCR sequencing was collected from all dose cohorts at baseline, on cycle 4 day 1, and on cycle 7 day 1. Samples were obtained from an open-label, multicenter, first-in-human phase I dose-escalation trial of ivuxolimab. Adults with locally advanced or metastatic melanoma, renal cell, hepatocellular, or head and neck squamous cell carcinoma were enrolled in the trial. Before TCR sequencing, CD4+ T cells and CD8+ T cells were sorted from peripheral blood as separate populations.

The material sequenced was CD4+ or CD8+ T cells sorted from blood, taken in a trial of the OX40 agonist ivuxolimab. This receptor was obtained from an adult with an advanced solid tumor such as melanoma, head and neck, liver or kidney cancer. The V and J segments used are TRBV5-4 and TRBJ2-1; 7 junctional bases match TRBD2. The CDR3 protein sequence reads: CASSLFAGDNEQFF. The DNA sequence reads TGTGCCAGCAGCTTGTTTGCGGGGGACAATGAGCAGTTCTTC. Beyond the CDR3, the reference TRBV5-4 and TRBJ2-1 genes provide the residues; the full variable domain reads: ETGVTQSPTHLIKTRGQQVTLRCSSQSGHNTVSWYQQALGQGPQFIFQYYREEENGRGNFPPRFSGLQFPNYSSELNVNALELDDSALYLCASSLFAGDNEQFFGPGTRLTVL.